This T cell receptor (beta chain) was sequenced during a study of breast tumors, draining lymph nodes, adjacent tissues. TCRdb called the multiplex PCR reads again in MiXCR, with one record for every CDR3 protein. The table has some 85,000 distinct CDR3 sequences, around 29% seen once. This clonotype was recorded a few times. Its antigen is undetermined. It may be a read error: a sequence one base away is much more abundant. The study's findings and limits: Compared with lymph nodes, tumors were less diverse; compared with nontumor tissue, more. Tumor and nontumor repertoires were significantly more similar in luminal-like than in basal-like breast cancer. Findings are consistent with lymph node origin and intratumoral expansion of most tumor T cells. The lymph node origin of tumor T cells was framed as consistent with a hypothesis, not demonstrated.

Axillary draining lymph nodes of breast cancer patients supplied the node samples. V was shortened by 5 bases and J by 5 bases, with 15 bases between the two germline ends. Germline V lookup: CDR1 MNHEY, CDR2 SVGEGT. This CDR3 comprises 14 residues. Material: axillary lymph node tissue. The TCR sequence derives from a female donor with breast cancer. Some clones in this sample may be carry-over from other donors' samples. The V call is TRBV6-2 or TRBV6-3, the J call TRBJ2-5; D is unresolved. Here the CDR3 reads CASSHGSGTETQYF. CDR3 DNA: TGTGCCAGCAGTCACGGCTCCGGAACGGAGACCCAGTACTTC.